Shown below are 26 T cell receptor beta chains from a single sample sequenced in a study of blood T cell repertoires in COVID-19. Assay: immunoSEQ multiplex PCR; the TCRdb copy retains only in-frame clones and omits some. Among over 100,000 clones listed, roughly 69% were seen once. Sequenced sample: peripheral blood. These receptors came from a woman aged 70 to 79 with acute or convalescent COVID-19.

This clone was seen more than once but under ten times. The gene calls are TRBV7-3 and TRBJ2-1, with TRBD2 matching 8 bases. After removal of 0 bases from V and 3 bases from J, the junction contained 10 bases not matched to a gene. CDR3 size: 18 residues. CDR1 and CDR2 from the germline V gene are SGHTA and FQGTGA. The CDR3 coding sequence is TGTGCCAGCAGCTTAACCCCACGGGGAGCGGGAGTCTACAATGAGCAGTTCTTC. Translating it yields CASSLTPRGAGVYNEQFF.

The genes are TRBV7-2 and TRBJ2-7; D is uncertain. V lost 6 bases to trimming and J lost 0 bases, with 12 bases between them. The CDR3 runs 14 residues. Germline CDR1 reads SGHTA; CDR2 reads FQGNSA. The CDR3 DNA reads as TGTGCCAGCAGTTTCAGTTCTAGCTCCTACGAGCAGTACTTC. Its translation is CASSFSSSSYEQYF.

This clone appeared a few times. The rearrangement links TRBV5-4 to TRBJ1-4; D unclear. The CDR3 has 14 amino acids. V dropped 4 bases and J dropped 3 bases, with 10 bases sitting between them. Germline V CDR1 and CDR2: SGHNT, YYREEE (reference sequence). CDR3 DNA: TGTGCCAGCAGCCTACGGGGAGCTAATGAAAAACTGTTTTTT. This gives the protein CASSLRGANEKLFF.

The chain couples TRBV2 to TRBJ1-5; D is possibly TRBD1 (6 bases). The CDR3 has 14 residues. V shed 6 bases and J shed 3 bases, with 12 bases lying between them. Germline CDR1 reads SNHLY; CDR2 reads FYNNEI. CDR3 bases: TGTGCCAGCAGCCCACAGGGAGACAATCAGCCCCAGCATTTT. The encoded protein is CASSPQGDNQPQHF.

This chain joins TRBV5-1 and TRBJ2-7, with D perhaps matching TRBD1 (6 bases). There are 15 residues in the CDR3. Trimming removed 0 bases at V and 4 bases at J, with 14 bases between. Germline loops: CDR1 SGHRS, CDR2 YFSETQ. DNA of the CDR3: TGCGCCAGCAGCTTGGGTACAGGGCCCGTGTACGAGCAGTACTTC. Translation gives CASSLGTGPVYEQYF.

The chain carries TRBV6-5 and TRBJ1-6, with TRBD1 identical over 10 bases. The germline CDR1 and CDR2 sequences are MNHEY and SVGAGI. The CDR3 totals 14 residues. V lost 7 bases and J lost 6; bases outside the gene matches: 3. The CDR3 DNA reads as TGTGCCAGCAACCGGGACAGGGGTAATTCACCCCTCCACTTT. Translation gives CASNRDRGNSPLHF.

This clone was picked up a small number of times. The V and J genes are TRBV29-1 and TRBJ1-2, with D maybe TRBD1 (5 bases). The CDR3 has 12 residues. CDR1 SQVTM and CDR2 ANQGSEA come from the germline V gene. The V and J ends lost 7 bases and 5 bases respectively, with 14 bases between them. The CDR3 is CSGTDRRYGYTF. The CDR3 DNA reads as TGCAGCGGTACCGACAGAAGATATGGCTACACCTTC.

The CDR3 loop is CASSQVPGRGYGYTF. CDR3 nucleotide sequence: TGTGCCAGCAGCCAAGTCCCGGGGAGGGGCTATGGCTACACCTTC. The rearrangement joins TRBV14 to TRBJ1-2, with D perhaps TRBD1 (5 bases). The V and J ends lost 1 base and 4 bases respectively, with 13 bases between them. CDR3 length: 15 residues. Per germline, CDR1 SGHDN and CDR2 FVKESK.

The chain employs TRBV30 and TRBJ2-7; tentative D call: TRBD1 (6 bases). This CDR3 has 12 residues. Germline V gene data show CDR1 as GTSNPN and CDR2 as SVGIG (reference sequence). Trimming stripped 2 bases from V and 3 bases from J, with 8 bases between. Here the CDR3 reads CAWSRTVYEQYF. CDR3 coding DNA: TGTGCCTGGAGTAGGACAGTCTACGAGCAGTACTTC. Full variable domain (rest looked up from reference TRBV30 and TRBJ2-7): SQTIHQWPATLVQPVGSPLSLECTVEGTSNPNLYWYRQAAGRGLQLLFYSVGIGQISSEVPQNLSASRPQDRQFILSSKKLLLSDSGFYLCAWSRTVYEQYFGPGTRLTVT.

This chain links TRBV5-5 with TRBJ2-4; the match to TRBD2 covers 8 bases. The CDR3 length is 15 residues. V shed 1 base and J 8 bases; nucleotides not matched to a gene: 8. Germline V gene lookup returns CDR1 SGHKS and CDR2 YYEKEE (reference sequence). CDR3 loop: CASSLSRAGVDIQYF. The CDR3 DNA reads as TGTGCCAGCAGCTTGTCTCGAGCGGGAGTAGACATTCAGTACTTC.

This sequence joins TRBV7-2 and TRBJ2-7; TRBD2 matches 8 bases. The CDR3 is 14 residues long. J was trimmed by 3 bases and V by 5 bases; bases with no gene match: 6. In germline, CDR1 is SGHTA, CDR2 FQGNSA. The CDR3 DNA sequence: TGTGCCAGCAGCGTAAGTAGCGGGAACTACGAGCAGTACTTC. It codes for CASSVSSGNYEQYF.

The chain has TRBV10-3 and TRBJ2-5; TRBD2 aligns across 9 bases. The V and J ends lost 10 bases and 3 bases, in that order; junction bases with no gene match: 6. This CDR3 comprises 13 residues. Germline lookup yields CDR1 ENHRY and CDR2 SYGVKD. CDR3 sequence (DNA): TGTGCCAGTAGACTAGCGGAAGAAGAGACCCAGTACTTC. The encoded protein is CASRLAEEETQYF.

Regarding this clone: Possible read error: a much larger clone is one base away. The V and J genes are TRBV7-2 and TRBJ2-7; 10 bases map to TRBD1. There are 15 residues in the CDR3. V dropped 5 bases and J dropped 5; count of bases not matched to a gene: 9. The germline CDR1 and CDR2 sequences are SGHTA and FQGNSA. CDR3 loop: CASSTYGQGENEQYF. The CDR3 DNA reads as TGTGCCAGCAGCACGTATGGACAGGGGGAAAACGAGCAGTACTTC.

V gene TRBV6-5 combines with J gene TRBJ2-6; D unresolved. The CDR3 length is 16 residues. From germline, CDR1 is MNHEY and CDR2 SVGAGI. V was pared by 0 bases and J by 0 bases, with 6 bases between. CDR3 loop: CASSYSTLSGANVLTF. The CDR3 nucleotides read TGTGCCAGCAGTTACTCGACTCTCTCTGGGGCCAACGTCCTGACTTTC.

The chain combines TRBV29-1 with TRBJ1-1; D is ambiguous. CDR3 length: 12 amino acids. CDR1 is SQVTM and CDR2 is ANQGSEA in the germline V gene. The V end was cut by 7 bases, the J end by 2 bases, with 11 bases between. Written as DNA, the CDR3 is TGCAGCGCCGAGGAAGTTAACACTGAAGCTTTCTTT. This gives the protein CSAEEVNTEAFF.

This chain joins TRBV11-3 and TRBJ2-3, with D possibly matching TRBD2 (5 bases). Germline values: CDR1 SGHNT, CDR2 YENEEA. The CDR3 totals 15 residues. Trimming shortened V by 2 bases and J by 0 bases, and 9 bases separated the two germline ends. CDR3 nucleotide sequence: TGTGCCAGCAGCTTATCGGGCGGGAGCACAGATACGCAGTATTTT. This translates into CASSLSGGSTDTQYF. Using reference TRBV11-3 and TRBJ2-3 for the parts outside the CDR3, the full variable domain is EAGVVQSPRYKIIEKKQPVAFWCNPISGHNTLYWYLQNLGQGPELLIRYENEEAVDDSQLPKDRFSAERLKGVDSTLKIQPAELGDSAVYLCASSLSGGSTDTQYFGPGTRLTVL.

This chain uses TRBV4-1 with TRBJ2-7; 8 bases match TRBD1. Per the germline V gene, CDR1 is MGHRA and CDR2 is YSYEKL. J gave up 6 bases and V 1 base, and 11 bases lay outside the gene matches. This CDR3 contains 16 residues. In nucleotides, the CDR3 is TGCGCCAGCAGCCAAGGTGGTTTGGACAGGGTATCCGAGCAGTACTTC. Its protein product is CASSQGGLDRVSEQYF.

The chain is built from TRBV7-9 and TRBJ2-1; maybe TRBD1 (7 bases). The length of the CDR3 is 16 residues. Germline lookup yields CDR1 SEHNR and CDR2 FQNEAQ (reference sequence). With 7 bases removed from V and 7 bases from J, the gap between germline ends came to 23 bases. The CDR3 here is CASNLGGQGERNEQFF. Written as DNA, the CDR3 is TGTGCCAGCAACCTAGGGGGGCAGGGGGAACGGAATGAGCAGTTCTTC.

This chain joins TRBV4-1 and TRBJ2-3; 9 bases are a match to TRBD1. Germline V gene data show CDR1 as MGHRA and CDR2 as YSYEKL. V was pared by 4 bases and J by 6 bases, with 11 bases of the junction left unmatched. This CDR3 comprises 16 residues. CDR3 coding DNA: TGCGCCAGCAGCCCCCCGGGGGACAGGGCACGGGATACGCAGTATTTT. Protein product: CASSPPGDRARDTQYF.

This clone turned up a few times. The gene calls are TRBV20-1 and TRBJ1-2; D call uncertain. The germline V gene has CDR1 DFQATT and CDR2 SNEGSKA (reference sequence). CDR3 size: 11 residues. V lost 0 bases and J lost 8, with 7 bases in between. Here the CDR3 DNA reads TGCAGTGCTAGAGACATCGGGGGCTACACCTTC. Residues: CSARDIGGYTF.

The V gene is TRBV4-1, the J gene TRBJ1-5; 8 nucleotides align to TRBD1. V shed 3 bases, J shed 6 bases, and the junction held 7 bases outside the gene matches. CDR3 length equals 15 residues. Germline loops: CDR1 MGHRA, CDR2 YSYEKL. The DNA of the CDR3 is TGCGCCAGCAGCCATTCGACAGGGGAAGCTCAGCCCCAGCATTTT. Amino acids: CASSHSTGEAQPQHF.

The chain couples TRBV6-1 to TRBJ2-7; 10 nucleotides line up with TRBD2. The CDR3 extends over 16 amino acids. Germline V gene sequence: CDR1 MNHNS, CDR2 SASEGT. With V trimmed by 3 bases and J by 0 bases, 5 bases remained unmatched. Here the CDR3 reads CASSDQGLASSYEQYF. CDR3 DNA sequence: TGTGCCAGCAGTGACCAGGGACTAGCGAGCTCCTACGAGCAGTACTTC.

The chain recombines TRBV10-2 with TRBJ2-7; D is possibly TRBD1 (6 bases). The CDR3 is 12 amino acids. Trimming removed 6 bases from V and 0 bases from J, with 6 bases in between. Germline values: CDR1 WSHSY, CDR2 SAAADI. The CDR3 DNA reads TGCGCCAGCAGGGACAGCTCCTACGAGCAGTACTTC. This codes for CASRDSSYEQYF.

The rearrangement joins TRBV7-2 to TRBJ1-2; 7 bases are shared with TRBD1. Per germline, CDR1 SGHTA and CDR2 FQGNSA. With V trimmed by 6 bases and J by 6 bases, 13 bases remained unmatched. The CDR3 is made up of 15 amino acids. The CDR3 DNA follows: TGTGCCAGCAGTCAAAGGACAGGAAGGGCGAATGGCTACACCTTC. As protein: CASSQRTGRANGYTF.

The chain links TRBV19 to TRBJ1-2; 11 nucleotides align to TRBD1. CDR3 length: 13 amino acids. The germline V gene has CDR1 LNHDA and CDR2 SQIVND (reference sequence). Trimming cost V 8 bases and J 7 bases; bases outside gene matches: 6. The CDR3 protein is CASRDRGFFGYTF. In nucleotides, the CDR3 is TGTGCCAGTCGGGACAGGGGGTTTTTTGGCTACACCTTC. Variable domain in full (rest from reference TRBV19 and TRBJ1-2): DGGITQSPKYLFRKEGQNVTLSCEQNLNHDAMYWYRQDPGQGLRLIYYSQIVNDFQKGDIAEGYSVSREKKESFPLTVTSAQKNPTAFYLCASRDRGFFGYTFGSGTRLTVV.

The gene calls are TRBV20-1 and TRBJ2-1, with D possibly matching TRBD2 (5 bases). The CDR3 is made up of 11 amino acids. The germline CDR1 and CDR2 sequences are DFQATT and SNEGSKA (reference sequence). This chain's CDR3 is CRAGPTDEQFF. CDR3 DNA sequence: TGCAGGGCGGGTCCGACGGATGAGCAGTTCTTC.